The source of this TCR beta chain is a study of shared clonotypes between healthy human individuals. This CDR3 spans 16 amino acids. Germline V gene sequence: CDR1 MNHEY, CDR2 SMNVEV (reference sequence). Trimming took 5 bases from V and 1 from J; bases not matched to a gene: 11. Sequencing was performed with immunoSEQ multiplex PCR; in TCRdb, only in-frame clones are kept and a portion is missing. Among under 850,000 clones, more than 85% were seen once, and the ten largest hold around 24%. As defined, naive CD8 cells were CD45RO-negative and positively selected for CCR7, with terminally differentiated effector memory CD45RA+ cells excluded.

The chain employs TRBV27 and TRBJ2-7, with 7 bases matching TRBD2. The sequencing sample was made of naive CD8+ T cells sorted from blood. The clonotype comes from a young man in good health. The CDR3 protein is CASSTRAAGASYEQYF. CDR3 bases: TGTGCCAGCAGTACCCGTGCCGCGGGAGCATCCTACGAGCAGTACTTC.